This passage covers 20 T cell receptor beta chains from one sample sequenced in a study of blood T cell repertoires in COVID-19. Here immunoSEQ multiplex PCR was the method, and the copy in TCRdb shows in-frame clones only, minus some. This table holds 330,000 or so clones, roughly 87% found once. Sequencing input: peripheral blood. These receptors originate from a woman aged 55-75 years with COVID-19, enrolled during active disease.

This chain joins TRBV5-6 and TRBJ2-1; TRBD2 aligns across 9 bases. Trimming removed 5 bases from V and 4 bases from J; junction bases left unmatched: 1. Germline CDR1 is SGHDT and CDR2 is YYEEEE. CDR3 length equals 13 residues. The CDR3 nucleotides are TGTGCCAGCAGGACTAGCGGTTACAATGAGCAGTTCTTC. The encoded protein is CASRTSGYNEQFF.

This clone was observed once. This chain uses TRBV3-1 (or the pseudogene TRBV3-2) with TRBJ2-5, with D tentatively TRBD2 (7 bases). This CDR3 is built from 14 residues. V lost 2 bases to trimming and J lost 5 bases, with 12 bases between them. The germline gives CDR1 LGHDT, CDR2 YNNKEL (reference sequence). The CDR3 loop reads CASSQRGAGETQYF. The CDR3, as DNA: TGTGCCAGCAGCCAACGGGGGGCTGGGGAGACCCAGTACTTC.

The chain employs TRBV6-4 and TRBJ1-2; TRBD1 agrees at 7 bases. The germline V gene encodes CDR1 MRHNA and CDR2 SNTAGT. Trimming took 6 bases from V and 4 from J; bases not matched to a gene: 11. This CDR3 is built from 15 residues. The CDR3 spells CASSNKGTDVYGYTF. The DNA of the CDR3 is TGTGCCAGCAGCAACAAAGGGACAGATGTCTATGGCTACACCTTC.

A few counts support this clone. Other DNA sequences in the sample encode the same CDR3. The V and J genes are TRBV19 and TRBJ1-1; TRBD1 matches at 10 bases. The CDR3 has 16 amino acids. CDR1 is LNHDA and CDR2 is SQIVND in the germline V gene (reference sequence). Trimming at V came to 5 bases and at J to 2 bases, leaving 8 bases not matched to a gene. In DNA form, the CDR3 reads TGTGCCAGTAGTCCCCGGACAGGGGGTCTCAACACTGAAGCTTTCTTT. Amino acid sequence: CASSPRTGGLNTEAFF.

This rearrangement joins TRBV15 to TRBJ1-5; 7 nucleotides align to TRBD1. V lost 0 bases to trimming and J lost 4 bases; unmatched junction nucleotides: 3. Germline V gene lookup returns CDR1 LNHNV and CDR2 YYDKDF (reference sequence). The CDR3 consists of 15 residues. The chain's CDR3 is CATSRDDRENQPQHF. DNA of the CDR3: TGTGCCACCAGCAGAGATGACAGGGAAAATCAGCCCCAGCATTTT.

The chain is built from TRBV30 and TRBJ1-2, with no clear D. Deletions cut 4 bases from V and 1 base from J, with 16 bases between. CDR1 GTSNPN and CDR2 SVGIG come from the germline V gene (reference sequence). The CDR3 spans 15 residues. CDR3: CAWMGGGSNNYGYTF. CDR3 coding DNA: TGTGCCTGGATGGGCGGAGGCAGTAATAACTATGGCTACACCTTC.

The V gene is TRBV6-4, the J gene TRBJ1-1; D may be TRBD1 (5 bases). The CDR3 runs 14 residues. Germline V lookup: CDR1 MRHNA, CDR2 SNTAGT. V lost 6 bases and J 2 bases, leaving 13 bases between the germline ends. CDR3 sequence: CASRTRDGNTEAFF. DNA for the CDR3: TGTGCCAGCAGGACTAGGGACGGAAACACTGAAGCTTTCTTT.

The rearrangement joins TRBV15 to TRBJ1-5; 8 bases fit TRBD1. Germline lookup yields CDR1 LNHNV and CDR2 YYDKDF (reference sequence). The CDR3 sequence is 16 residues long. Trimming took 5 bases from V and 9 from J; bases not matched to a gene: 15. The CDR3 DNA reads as TGTGCCACCAGCGGACTCCGGGACAGGTTGGGGGTGCCCCAGCATTTT. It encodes CATSGLRDRLGVPQHF.

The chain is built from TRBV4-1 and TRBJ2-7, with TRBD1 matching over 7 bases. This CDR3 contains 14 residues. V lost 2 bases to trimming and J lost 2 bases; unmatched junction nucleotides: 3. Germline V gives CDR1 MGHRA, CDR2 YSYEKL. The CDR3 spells CASSQPGQAYEQYF. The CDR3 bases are TGCGCCAGCAGCCAACCCGGACAGGCCTACGAGCAGTACTTC.

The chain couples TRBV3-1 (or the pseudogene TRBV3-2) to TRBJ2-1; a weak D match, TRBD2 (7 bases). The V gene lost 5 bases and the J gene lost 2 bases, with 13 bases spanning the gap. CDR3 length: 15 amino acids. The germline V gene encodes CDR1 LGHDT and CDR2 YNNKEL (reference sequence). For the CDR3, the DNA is TGTGCCAGCAGCTTAGGGGGGGCCCCCTACAATGAGCAGTTCTTC. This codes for CASSLGGAPYNEQFF.

The DNA for the CDR3 is TGTGCCAGCAGCTTAGCGCTCAGGGGCGTTGGCTACACCTTC. Translating gives CASSLALRGVGYTF. The genes are TRBV7-2 and TRBJ1-2, with a tentative D call TRBD1 (6 bases). From germline, CDR1 is SGHTA and CDR2 FQGNSA. The V and J ends lost 0 bases and 7 bases respectively, with 12 bases between them. There are 14 residues in the CDR3.

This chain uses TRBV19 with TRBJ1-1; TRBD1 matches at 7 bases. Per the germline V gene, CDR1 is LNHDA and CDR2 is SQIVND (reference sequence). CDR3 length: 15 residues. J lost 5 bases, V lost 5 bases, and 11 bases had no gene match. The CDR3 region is CASSSGGQGRTEAFF. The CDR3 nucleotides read TGTGCCAGTAGTTCAGGGGGGCAGGGAAGAACTGAAGCTTTCTTT.

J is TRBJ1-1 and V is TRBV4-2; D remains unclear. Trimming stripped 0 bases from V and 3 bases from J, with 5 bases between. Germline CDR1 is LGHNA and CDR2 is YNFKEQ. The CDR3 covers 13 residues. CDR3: CASSQERYTEAFF. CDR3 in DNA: TGTGCCAGCAGCCAAGAACGGTACACTGAAGCTTTCTTT.

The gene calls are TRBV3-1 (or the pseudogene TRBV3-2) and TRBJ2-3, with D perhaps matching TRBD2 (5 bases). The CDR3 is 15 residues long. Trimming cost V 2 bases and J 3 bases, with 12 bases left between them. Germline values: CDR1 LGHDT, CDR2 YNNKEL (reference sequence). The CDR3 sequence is CASSQRELATDTQYF. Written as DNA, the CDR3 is TGTGCCAGCAGCCAACGAGAGTTAGCGACAGATACGCAGTATTTT.

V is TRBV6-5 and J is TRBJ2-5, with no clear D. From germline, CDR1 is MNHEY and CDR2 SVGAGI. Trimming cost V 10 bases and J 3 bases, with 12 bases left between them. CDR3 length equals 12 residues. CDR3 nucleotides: TGTGCCATCAGGTCCCCAGAAGAGACCCAGTACTTC. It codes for CAIRSPEETQYF.

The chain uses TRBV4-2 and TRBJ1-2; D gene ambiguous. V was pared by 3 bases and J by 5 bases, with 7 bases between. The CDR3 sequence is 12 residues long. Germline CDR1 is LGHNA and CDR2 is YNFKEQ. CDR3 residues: CASSHYTYGYTF. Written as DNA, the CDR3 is TGTGCCAGCAGCCATTACACATATGGCTACACCTTC.

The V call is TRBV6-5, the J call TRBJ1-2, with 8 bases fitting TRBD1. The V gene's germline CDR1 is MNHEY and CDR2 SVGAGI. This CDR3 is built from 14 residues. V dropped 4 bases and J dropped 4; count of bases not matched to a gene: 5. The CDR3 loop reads CASSSDRALYGYTF. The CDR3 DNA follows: TGTGCCAGCAGTTCGGACAGGGCCCTCTATGGCTACACCTTC.

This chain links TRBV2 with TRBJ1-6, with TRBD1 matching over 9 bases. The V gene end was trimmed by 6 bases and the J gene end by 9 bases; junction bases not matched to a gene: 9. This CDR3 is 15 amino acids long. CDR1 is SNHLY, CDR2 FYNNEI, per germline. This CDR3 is CASRQTGTGTSPLHF. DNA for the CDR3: TGTGCCAGCAGGCAAACCGGGACAGGGACTTCACCCCTCCACTTT.

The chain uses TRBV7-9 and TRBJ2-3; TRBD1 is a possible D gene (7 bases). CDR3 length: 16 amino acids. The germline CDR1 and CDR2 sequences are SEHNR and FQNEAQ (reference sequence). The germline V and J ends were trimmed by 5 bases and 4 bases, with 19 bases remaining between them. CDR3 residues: CASSTDTGEAADTQYF. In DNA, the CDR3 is TGTGCCAGCAGCACCGATACAGGGGAGGCGGCAGATACGCAGTATTTT.

Here the CDR3 reads CASSLGLGGETQYF. CDR3 DNA: TGTGCCAGCAGCTTAGGTCTGGGGGGTGAGACCCAGTACTTC. The J gene is TRBJ2-5, the V gene TRBV7-9; maybe TRBD2 (6 bases). CDR1 SEHNR and CDR2 FQNEAQ come from the germline V gene (reference sequence). V lost 1 base and J 5 bases, leaving 11 bases between the germline ends. The CDR3 is 14 amino acids.